This T cell receptor (beta chain) was observed in a study of shared clonotypes between healthy human individuals. As handled by the study authors: ImmunoSEQ supplied junction-only sequences lacking quality scores, so filtering was different. Profiling relied on immunoSEQ multiplex PCR, and the TCRdb table lists in-frame clones only, not all of them. For V, J and clone size, that table is used; D and trimming come from the DNA. This table has around 510,000 clones, around 78% appearing once. HIV-negative, healthy adults without recent acute infections or vaccinations were the donors. Unsorted material relied on tens of millions of PBMCs as the source of genomic DNA. Deletions cut 0 bases from V and 0 bases from J, with 12 bases between. CDR3 length equals 17 residues. Germline V gives CDR1 ENHRY, CDR2 SYGVKD.

The sequence came from a woman in her 40s in good health. Some clones in this sample may be carry-over from other donors' samples. The chain employs TRBV10-3 and TRBJ1-3; D possibly corresponds to TRBD1 (6 bases). Sequencing was done on a sample of PBMCs. CDR3 DNA sequence: TGTGCCATCAGTGAGTCGACAGGTTTTATCTCTGGAAACACCATATATTTT. Translating gives CAISESTGFISGNTIYF.